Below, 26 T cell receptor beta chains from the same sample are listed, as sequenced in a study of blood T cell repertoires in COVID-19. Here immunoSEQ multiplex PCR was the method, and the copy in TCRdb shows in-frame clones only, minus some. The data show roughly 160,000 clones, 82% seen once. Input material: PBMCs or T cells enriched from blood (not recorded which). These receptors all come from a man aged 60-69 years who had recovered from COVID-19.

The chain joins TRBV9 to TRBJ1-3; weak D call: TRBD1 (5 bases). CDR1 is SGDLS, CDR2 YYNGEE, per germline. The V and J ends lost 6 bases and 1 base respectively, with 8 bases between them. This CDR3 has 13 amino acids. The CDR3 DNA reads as TGTGCCAGCAAACCAGGGTCTGGAAACACCATATATTTT. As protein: CASKPGSGNTIYF.

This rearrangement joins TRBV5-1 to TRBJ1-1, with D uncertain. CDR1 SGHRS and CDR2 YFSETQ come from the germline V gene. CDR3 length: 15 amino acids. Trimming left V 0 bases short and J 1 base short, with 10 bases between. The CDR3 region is CASSLDPGGNTEAFF. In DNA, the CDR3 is TGCGCCAGCAGCTTGGATCCGGGTGGGAACACTGAAGCTTTCTTT.

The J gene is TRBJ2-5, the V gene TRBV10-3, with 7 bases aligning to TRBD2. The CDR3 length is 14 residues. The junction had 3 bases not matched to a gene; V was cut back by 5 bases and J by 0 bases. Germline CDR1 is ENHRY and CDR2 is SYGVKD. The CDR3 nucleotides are TGTGCCATCAGTCCGGGACTATACCAAGAGACCCAGTACTTC. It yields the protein CAISPGLYQETQYF.

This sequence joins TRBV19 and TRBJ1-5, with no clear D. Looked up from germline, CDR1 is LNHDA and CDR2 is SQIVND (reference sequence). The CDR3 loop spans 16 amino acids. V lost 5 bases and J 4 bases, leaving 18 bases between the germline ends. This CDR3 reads CASSLNDKIKNQPQHF. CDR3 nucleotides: TGTGCCAGTAGTCTGAACGACAAAATCAAAAATCAGCCCCAGCATTTT.

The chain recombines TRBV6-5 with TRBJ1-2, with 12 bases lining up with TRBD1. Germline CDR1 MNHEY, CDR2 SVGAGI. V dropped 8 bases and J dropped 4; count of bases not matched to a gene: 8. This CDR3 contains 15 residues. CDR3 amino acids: CASRDRGRVGYGYTF. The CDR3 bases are TGTGCCAGCCGGGACAGGGGGCGGGTGGGCTATGGCTACACCTTC.

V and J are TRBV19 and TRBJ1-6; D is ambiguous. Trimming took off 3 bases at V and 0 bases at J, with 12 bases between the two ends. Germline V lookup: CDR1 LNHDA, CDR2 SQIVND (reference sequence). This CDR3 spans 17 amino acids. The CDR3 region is CASSMWQQSSYNSPLHF. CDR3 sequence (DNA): TGTGCCAGTAGTATGTGGCAACAGAGCTCCTATAATTCACCCCTCCACTTT.

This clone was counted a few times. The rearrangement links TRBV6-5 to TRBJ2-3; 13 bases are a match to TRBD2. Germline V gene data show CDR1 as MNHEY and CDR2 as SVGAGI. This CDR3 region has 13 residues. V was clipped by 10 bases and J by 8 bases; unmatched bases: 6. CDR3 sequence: CATGTSGTSTQYF. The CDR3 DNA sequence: TGTGCCACCGGGACTAGCGGGACTAGTACGCAGTATTTT.

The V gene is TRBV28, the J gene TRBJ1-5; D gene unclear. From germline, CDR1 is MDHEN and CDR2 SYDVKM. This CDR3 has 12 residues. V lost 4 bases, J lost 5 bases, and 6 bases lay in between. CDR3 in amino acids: CASSSTDQPQHF. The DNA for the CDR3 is TGTGCCAGCAGTTCCACAGATCAGCCCCAGCATTTT. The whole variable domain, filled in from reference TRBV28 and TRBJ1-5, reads DVKVTQSSRYLVKRTGEKVFLECVQDMDHENMFWYRQDPGLGLRLIYFSYDVKMKEKGDIPEGYSVSREKKERFSLILESASTNQTSMYLCASSSTDQPQHFGDGTRLSIL.

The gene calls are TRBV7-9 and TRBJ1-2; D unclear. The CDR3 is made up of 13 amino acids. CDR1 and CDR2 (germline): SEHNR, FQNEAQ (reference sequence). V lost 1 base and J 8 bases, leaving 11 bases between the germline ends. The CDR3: CASSLEAASGYTF. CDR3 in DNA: TGTGCCAGCAGCTTAGAAGCGGCCTCGGGCTACACCTTC.

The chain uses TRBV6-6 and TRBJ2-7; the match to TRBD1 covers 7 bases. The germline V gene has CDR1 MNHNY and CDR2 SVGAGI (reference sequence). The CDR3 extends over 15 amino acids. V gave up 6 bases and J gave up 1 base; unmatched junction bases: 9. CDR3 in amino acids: CASSSSGTASYEQYF. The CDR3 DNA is TGTGCCAGCAGCTCCTCAGGGACAGCATCCTACGAGCAGTACTTC.

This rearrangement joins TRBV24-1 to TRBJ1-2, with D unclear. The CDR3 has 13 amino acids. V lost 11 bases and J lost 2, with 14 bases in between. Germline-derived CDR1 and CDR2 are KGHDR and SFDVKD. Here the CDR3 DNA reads TGTGCCATCCAAGCGACGGAGAACTATGGCTACACCTTC. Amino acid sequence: CAIQATENYGYTF.

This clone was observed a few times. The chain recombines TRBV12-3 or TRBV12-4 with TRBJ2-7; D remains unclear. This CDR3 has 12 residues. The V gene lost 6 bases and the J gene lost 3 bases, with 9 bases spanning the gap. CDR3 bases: TGTGCCAGCAGCCCCCCCAACTACGAGCAGTACTTC. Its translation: CASSPPNYEQYF.

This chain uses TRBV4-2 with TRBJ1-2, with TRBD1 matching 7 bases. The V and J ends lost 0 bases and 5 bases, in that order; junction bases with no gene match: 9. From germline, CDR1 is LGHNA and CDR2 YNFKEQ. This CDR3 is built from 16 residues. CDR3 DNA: TGTGCCAGCAGCCAAGAAAAGGGGGCGGCCTTTTATGGCTACACCTTC. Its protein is CASSQEKGAAFYGYTF.

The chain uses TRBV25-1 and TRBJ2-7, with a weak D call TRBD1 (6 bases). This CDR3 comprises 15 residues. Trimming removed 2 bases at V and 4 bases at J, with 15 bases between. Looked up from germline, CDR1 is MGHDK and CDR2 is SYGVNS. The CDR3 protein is CASSEVGAHRYEQYF. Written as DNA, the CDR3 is TGTGCCAGCAGTGAAGTGGGGGCGCATAGGTACGAGCAGTACTTC.

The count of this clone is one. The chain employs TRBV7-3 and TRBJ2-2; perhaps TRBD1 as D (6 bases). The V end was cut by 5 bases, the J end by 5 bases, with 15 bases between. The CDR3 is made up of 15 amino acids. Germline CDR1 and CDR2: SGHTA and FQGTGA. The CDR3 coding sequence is TGTGCCAGCAGCAGGACAGCTCAAGGGACCGGGGAGCTGTTTTTT. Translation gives CASSRTAQGTGELFF. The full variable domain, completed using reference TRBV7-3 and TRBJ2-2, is GAGVSQTPSNKVTEKGKYVELRCDPISGHTALYWYRQSLGQGPEFLIYFQGTGAADDSGLPNDRFFAVRPEGSVSTLKIQRTERGDSAVYLCASSRTAQGTGELFFGEGSRLTVL.

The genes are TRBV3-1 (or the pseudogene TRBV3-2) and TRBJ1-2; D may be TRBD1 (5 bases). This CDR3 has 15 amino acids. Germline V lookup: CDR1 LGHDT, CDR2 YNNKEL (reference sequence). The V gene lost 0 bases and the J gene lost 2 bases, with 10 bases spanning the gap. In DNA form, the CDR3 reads TGTGCCAGCAGCCAAGATGCGCAGGGCAACTATGGCTACACCTTC. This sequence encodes CASSQDAQGNYGYTF.

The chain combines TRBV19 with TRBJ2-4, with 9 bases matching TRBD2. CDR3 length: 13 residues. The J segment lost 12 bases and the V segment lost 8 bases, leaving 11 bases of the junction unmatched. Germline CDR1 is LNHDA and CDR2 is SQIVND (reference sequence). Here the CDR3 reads CASLVTGTSTQYF. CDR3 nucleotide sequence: TGTGCCAGTCTCGTAACGGGGACTAGCACTCAGTACTTC.

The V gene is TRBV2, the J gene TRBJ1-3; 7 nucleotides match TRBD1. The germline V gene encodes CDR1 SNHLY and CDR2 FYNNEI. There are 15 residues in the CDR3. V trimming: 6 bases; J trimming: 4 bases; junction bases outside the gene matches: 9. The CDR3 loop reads CASSTRQGTGNTIYF. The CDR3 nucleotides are TGTGCCAGCAGCACCAGACAGGGTACAGGAAACACCATATATTTT.

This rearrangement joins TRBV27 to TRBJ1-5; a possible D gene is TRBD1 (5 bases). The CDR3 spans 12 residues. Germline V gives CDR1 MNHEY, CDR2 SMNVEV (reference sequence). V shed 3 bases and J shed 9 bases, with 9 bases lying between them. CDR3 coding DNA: TGTGCCAGCAGTTTCCTAAGGGGGCCCCAGCATTTT. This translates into CASSFLRGPQHF.

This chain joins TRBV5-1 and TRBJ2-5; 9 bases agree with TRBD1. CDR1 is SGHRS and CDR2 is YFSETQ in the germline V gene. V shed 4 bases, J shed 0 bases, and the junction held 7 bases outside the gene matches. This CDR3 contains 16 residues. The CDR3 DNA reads TGCGCCAGCAGCGCCGGGACAGGGATGAACCAAGAGACCCAGTACTTC. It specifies CASSAGTGMNQETQYF.

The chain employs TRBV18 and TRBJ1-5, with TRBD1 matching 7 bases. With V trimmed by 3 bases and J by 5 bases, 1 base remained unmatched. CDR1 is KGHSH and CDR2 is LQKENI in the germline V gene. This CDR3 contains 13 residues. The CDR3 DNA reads TGTGCCAGCTCACCCGACAGGGATCAGCCCCAGCATTTT. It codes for CASSPDRDQPQHF.

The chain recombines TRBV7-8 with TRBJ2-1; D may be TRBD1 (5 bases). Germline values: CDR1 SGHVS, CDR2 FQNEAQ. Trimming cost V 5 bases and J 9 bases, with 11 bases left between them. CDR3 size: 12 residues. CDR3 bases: TGTGCCAGCAGCCAAGGGGTAGGTGAGCAGTTCTTC. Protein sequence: CASSQGVGEQFF.

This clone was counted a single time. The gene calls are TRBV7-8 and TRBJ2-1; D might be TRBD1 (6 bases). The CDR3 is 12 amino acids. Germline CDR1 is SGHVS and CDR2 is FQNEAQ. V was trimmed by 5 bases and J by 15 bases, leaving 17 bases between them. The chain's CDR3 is CASSPSGGSSFF. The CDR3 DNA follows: TGTGCCAGCAGCCCCAGTGGGGGCTCCTCGTTCTTC.

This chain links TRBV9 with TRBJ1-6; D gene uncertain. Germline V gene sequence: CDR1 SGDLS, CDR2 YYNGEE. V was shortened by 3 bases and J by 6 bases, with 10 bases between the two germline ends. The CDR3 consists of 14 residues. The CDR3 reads CASSGDVPNSPLHF. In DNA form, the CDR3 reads TGTGCCAGCAGCGGAGATGTCCCTAATTCACCCCTCCACTTT.

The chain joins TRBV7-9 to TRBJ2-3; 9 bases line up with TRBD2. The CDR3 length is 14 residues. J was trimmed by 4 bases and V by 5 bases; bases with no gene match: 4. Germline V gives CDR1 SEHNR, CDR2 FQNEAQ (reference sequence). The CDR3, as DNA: TGTGCCAGCAGCATAAGCGGGAGGCCAGATACGCAGTATTTT. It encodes CASSISGRPDTQYF.

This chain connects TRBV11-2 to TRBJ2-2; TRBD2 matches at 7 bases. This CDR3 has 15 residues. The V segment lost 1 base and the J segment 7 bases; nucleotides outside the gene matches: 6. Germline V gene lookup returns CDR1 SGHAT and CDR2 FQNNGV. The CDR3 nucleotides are TGTGCCAGCAGCTTAGTTGGACTAGGTGGCGGGGAGCTGTTTTTT. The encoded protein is CASSLVGLGGGELFF.